The present TCR beta chain was sequenced within a study of CD8 T cells in ankylosing spondylitis (dated by TCRdb to the late 2010s). A note on the overall study: T cell receptor beta repertoires were profiled in healthy donors and ankylosing spondylitis patients so that disease-linked TCR variants could be found. The full study cohort comprised some 27 ankylosing spondylitis patients and 85 to 120 healthy donors. Peripheral blood was sampled, and synovial fluid was additionally collected from ankylosing spondylitis patients.

The germline V gene (reference sequence) gives CDR1 as DFQATT and CDR2 as SNEGSKA. Clipping removes 5 bases from V and 6 bases from J, with 6 as the unmatched junction base count. The CDR3 runs 13 residues from the cysteine to the phenylalanine. The DNA shown is the 39-base CDR3, in frame from base 1. Study-wide findings and limitations: Some TCR beta motif variants had previously been reported in synovial fluid and blood of reactive arthritis patients, which suggested common disease-initiation mechanisms. A TCR beta motif of seven or eight highly homologous amino acid variants appeared characteristic of blood from ankylosing spondylitis patients. The disease-linked clones were reported as significantly enriched in matched synovial fluid samples from ankylosing spondylitis patients. The disease-linked clones showed a CD8+ phenotype and occurred at relatively low frequencies in peripheral blood.

This sample was sequenced with an Illumina HiSeq 2500. TCR beta libraries were prepared by quantitative 5'-RACE with molecular barcodes. The paper's data handling went like this. A new computational method based on a probabilistic model of VDJ rearrangement was used to identify disease-linked TCR variants. TCRdb reprocessed the public reads (quality trimming at Q25 with fastp, clone calling with MiXCR) and kept in-frame beta chains. Merged by CDR3 protein, the rows form single entries marked with the most common genes and DNA. Clone size and V and J calls follow TCRdb, not the original study. Counted in this sample were 500,000 to 650,000 distinct CDR3 sequences; less than 6% of them appeared once. Around 3.4% of the sample lies in the top ten. This clonotype showed up many times. Its antigen is not yet known. Within one base of it there is no much larger clone, and no base qualities were kept.

The receptor was isolated from a male donor with ankylosing spondylitis. Material: blood, either unsorted or a sorted T cell fraction (not recorded which). Recombination joined TRBV20-1 with TRBJ1-2; the central 10 bases match TRBD1. The CDR3 amino acid sequence is: CSAPDGQGDGYTF. Read as DNA, the sequence is TGCAGTGCTCCCGATGGACAGGGGGATGGCTACACCTTC.